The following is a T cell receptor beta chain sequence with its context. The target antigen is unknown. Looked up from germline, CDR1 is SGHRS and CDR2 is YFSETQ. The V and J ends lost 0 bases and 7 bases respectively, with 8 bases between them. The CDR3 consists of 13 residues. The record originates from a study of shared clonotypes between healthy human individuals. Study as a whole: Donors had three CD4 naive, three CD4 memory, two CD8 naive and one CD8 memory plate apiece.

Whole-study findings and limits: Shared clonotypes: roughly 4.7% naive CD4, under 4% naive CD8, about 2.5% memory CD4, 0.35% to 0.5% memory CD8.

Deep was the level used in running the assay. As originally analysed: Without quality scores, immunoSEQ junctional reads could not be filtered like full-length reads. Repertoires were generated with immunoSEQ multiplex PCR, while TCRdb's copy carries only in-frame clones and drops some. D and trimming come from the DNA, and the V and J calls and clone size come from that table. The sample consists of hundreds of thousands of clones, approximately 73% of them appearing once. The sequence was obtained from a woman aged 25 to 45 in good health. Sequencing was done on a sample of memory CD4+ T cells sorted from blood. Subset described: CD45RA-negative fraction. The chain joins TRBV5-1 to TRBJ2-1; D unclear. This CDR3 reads CASSLGQTNEQFF. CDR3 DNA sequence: TGCGCCAGCAGCTTGGGCCAGACTAATGAGCAGTTCTTC.